This TCR beta chain was captured in a study of blood T cell repertoires in COVID-19. At the level of the study: The samples span acute and convalescent COVID-19 from the United States, Italy and Spain. T cells, B-cell-depleted T cells, or PBMCs provided the cDNA or gDNA that served as material.

The participants were between roughly 18 and 89 years old and came from roughly 25 US areas. Cohort 3 donors were reported recovered after two negative PCRs, clearance, or symptom resolution. Method: immunoSEQ multiplex PCR; TCRdb's copy keeps in-frame clones and lacks some. The table includes around 330,000 clones, 75% to 90% detected once. Germline V lookup: CDR1 SNHLY, CDR2 FYNNEI. This CDR3 has 13 amino acids. V was trimmed by 2 bases and J by 2 bases, leaving 7 bases between them. Sequencing was done on a sample of PBMCs or T cells enriched from blood (not recorded which). The chain couples TRBV2 to TRBJ2-7; no definite D call. The receptor's source is a man in his sixties who had recovered from COVID-19. CDR3 region: CASSEPETYEQYF. DNA for the CDR3: TGTGCCAGCAGTGAACCGGAGACCTACGAGCAGTACTTC.